The 20 T cell receptor beta chains in this list originate from one sample, sequenced in a study of shared clonotypes between healthy human individuals. Terminally differentiated effector memory CD45RA+ cells were excluded by CCR7 positive selection of CD45RO-negative cells. Assay: immunoSEQ multiplex PCR; the TCRdb copy retains only in-frame clones and omits some. This sample yields approximately 1.9 million clones, of which about 94% are seen a single time; over 1.5% belongs to the top ten. The sequencing input was naive CD8+ T cells from PBMCs. The source is a man aged 18 to 29 in good health. Some clones in this sample may be carry-over from other donors' samples.

The chain has TRBV7-9 and TRBJ2-2; the D call may be TRBD1 or TRBD2 (5 bases each). The germline V and J ends were trimmed by 1 base and 7 bases, with 10 bases remaining between them. Germline V gene data show CDR1 as SEHNR and CDR2 as FQNEAQ (reference sequence). This CDR3 has 14 residues. CDR3 protein: CASSLGRDGGELFF. The DNA for the CDR3 is TGTGCCAGCAGCTTAGGCAGGGACGGCGGGGAGCTGTTTTTT. Based on the CDR3 plus reference TRBV7-9 and TRBJ2-2, the full variable domain is DTGVSQNPRHKITKRGQNVTFRCDPISEHNRLYWYRQTLGQGPEFLTYFQNEAQLEKSRLLSDRFSAERPKGSFSTLEIQRTEQGDSAMYLCASSLGRDGGELFFGEGSRLTVL.

The chain is built from TRBV6-6 and TRBJ2-7; D gene uncertain. Germline values: CDR1 MNHNY, CDR2 SVGAGI (reference sequence). Deletions cut 2 bases from V and 6 bases from J, with 8 bases between. The CDR3 runs 12 residues. CDR3 sequence (DNA): TGTGCCAGCAGTTACCCCCCTCCCGAGCAGTACTTC. Its translation is CASSYPPPEQYF.

The chain is built from TRBV5-6 and TRBJ2-7; the match to TRBD1 covers 8 bases. The ends lost 6 bases at V and 6 bases at J; junction bases unmatched: 11. CDR1 and CDR2 (germline): SGHDT, YYEEEE. The CDR3 runs 14 residues. The CDR3 DNA is TGTGCCAGCACCCAAACTTACGACAGGGGCGAGCAGTACTTC. This encodes CASTQTYDRGEQYF.

V usage is TRBV18 and J usage is TRBJ2-2; 12 bases are shared with TRBD2. The J segment lost 0 bases and the V segment lost 2 bases, leaving 4 bases of the junction unmatched. The CDR3 loop spans 18 amino acids. Germline CDR1 reads KGHSH; CDR2 reads LQKENI. The CDR3 bases are TGTGCCAGCTCACCAGAACTAGCGGGAGGACCGAACACCGGGGAGCTGTTTTTT. This translates into CASSPELAGGPNTGELFF.

The rearrangement uses TRBV7-9 and TRBJ2-7, with TRBD2 identical over 7 bases. The CDR3 covers 14 residues. The V segment lost 4 bases and the J segment 3 bases; nucleotides outside the gene matches: 6. Looked up from germline, CDR1 is SEHNR and CDR2 is FQNEAQ (reference sequence). The CDR3 DNA sequence: TGTGCCAGCAGCTCATATAGCGGGTACTACGAGCAGTACTTC. Protein product: CASSSYSGYYEQYF. The full variable domain, in which reference TRBV7-9 and TRBJ2-7 provide the parts outside the CDR3, is DTGVSQNPRHKITKRGQNVTFRCDPISEHNRLYWYRQTLGQGPEFLTYFQNEAQLEKSRLLSDRFSAERPKGSFSTLEIQRTEQGDSAMYLCASSSYSGYYEQYFGPGTRLTVT.

V usage is TRBV5-1 and J usage is TRBJ1-1; no firm D call. Germline loops: CDR1 SGHRS, CDR2 YFSETQ. CDR3 size: 13 residues. V dropped 4 bases and J dropped 0 bases, with 7 bases sitting between them. The CDR3 reads CASSAYVNTEAFF. CDR3 nucleotides: TGCGCCAGCAGCGCCTACGTGAACACTGAAGCTTTCTTT.

The chain uses TRBV19 and TRBJ1-2; D is unclear. CDR1 and CDR2 (germline): LNHDA, SQIVND (reference sequence). The CDR3 covers 15 residues. V lost 4 bases and J lost 5, with 17 bases in between. CDR3 nucleotides: TGTGCCAGTAGTACGCACAGCGACCGAGTATATGGCTACACCTTC. It codes for CASSTHSDRVYGYTF.

The V call is TRBV2, the J call TRBJ2-7, with D possibly matching TRBD2 (5 bases). Germline CDR1 reads SNHLY; CDR2 reads FYNNEI. The CDR3 extends over 11 amino acids. V was trimmed by 3 bases and J by 13 bases, leaving 13 bases between them. CDR3 nucleotides: TGTGCCAGCAGTGATACCGGGATACCCTACTTC. It encodes CASSDTGIPYF.

The chain couples TRBV11-3 to TRBJ2-1, with D perhaps given as TRBD1 or TRBD2 (5 bases each). Germline CDR1 SGHNT, CDR2 YENEEA. The CDR3 has 15 residues. Trimming shortened V by 0 bases and J by 6 bases, and 12 bases separated the two germline ends. CDR3 in DNA: TGTGCCAGCAGCTTAGAGAGTTTGGGGGTCAATGAGCAGTTCTTC. This sequence encodes CASSLESLGVNEQFF.

Points on this clone: The sample holds other DNA sequences that translate to the same CDR3. This chain joins TRBV27 and TRBJ2-1, with D unclear. The germline V and J ends were trimmed by 1 base and 8 bases, with 9 bases remaining between them. Germline values: CDR1 MNHEY, CDR2 SMNVEV (reference sequence). The CDR3 spans 13 residues. The CDR3 protein is CASSLFRRDEQFF. The CDR3 DNA is TGTGCCAGCAGTTTATTCCGCCGGGATGAGCAGTTCTTC.

This sequence joins TRBV29-1 and TRBJ2-1; 10 bases align to TRBD2. The CDR3 covers 15 residues. With V trimmed by 4 bases and J by 6 bases, 9 bases remained unmatched. The germline V gene has CDR1 SQVTM and CDR2 ANQGSEA. The DNA for the CDR3 is TGCAGCGTTGTGGTAGCGGGAGGAGGGAGCAATGAGCAGTTCTTC. Protein: CSVVVAGGGSNEQFF.

This chain connects TRBV5-1 to TRBJ1-1; 12 bases are a match to TRBD1. This CDR3 has 15 residues. Unmatched junction bases numbered 3, after V lost 3 bases and J lost 3 bases. Germline-derived CDR1 and CDR2 are SGHRS and YFSETQ. The CDR3 here is CASSWGQGAHTEAFF. CDR3 DNA: TGCGCCAGCAGCTGGGGACAGGGGGCGCACACTGAAGCTTTCTTT.

The CDR3 coding sequence is TGTGCCAGCTCACCGGGATATGGGGAGACAACTAATGAAAAACTGTTTTTT. Translation: CASSPGYGETTNEKLFF. The V gene is TRBV18, the J gene TRBJ1-4; D is uncertain. The V and J ends lost 3 bases and 0 bases respectively, with 14 bases between them. Germline values: CDR1 KGHSH, CDR2 LQKENI. The CDR3 has 17 residues. Complete variable domain (other parts from reference TRBV18 and TRBJ1-4): NAGVMQNPRHLVRRRGQEARLRCSPMKGHSHVYWYRQLPEEGLKFMVYLQKENIIDESGMPKERFSAEFPKEGPSILRIQQVVRGDSAAYFCASSPGYGETTNEKLFFGSGTQLSVL.

The chain uses TRBV7-9 and TRBJ2-3, with a tentative D call TRBD2 (5 bases). CDR1 is SEHNR and CDR2 is FQNEAQ in the germline V gene (reference sequence). CDR3 length equals 15 residues. V gave up 5 bases and J gave up 5 bases, with 17 bases separating them. CDR3 amino acids: CASSHSEKRGDTQYF. As DNA, the CDR3 is TGTGCCAGCAGCCATAGCGAAAAGAGAGGAGATACGCAGTATTTT.

The chain couples TRBV5-5 to TRBJ1-2; D call uncertain. The length of the CDR3 is 15 residues. Trimming pared 4 bases from V and 3 bases from J, leaving 16 bases between. The germline CDR1 and CDR2 sequences are SGHKS and YYEKEE (reference sequence). The DNA of the CDR3 is TGTGCCAGCAGCGGTAGGGCGGGTCCGGACTATGGCTACACCTTC. Its protein is CASSGRAGPDYGYTF.

The chain uses TRBV11-2 and TRBJ2-3; D is unresolved. Deletions cut 0 bases from V and 9 bases from J, with 10 bases between. The CDR3 spans 13 residues. Germline-derived CDR1 and CDR2 are SGHAT and FQNNGV. The CDR3 sequence: CASSLDRTYTQYF. CDR3 DNA sequence: TGTGCCAGCAGCTTAGATCGTACATACACGCAGTATTTT.

V gene TRBV4-1 combines with J gene TRBJ2-6; the D is unclear. The germline gives CDR1 MGHRA, CDR2 YSYEKL. CDR3 length: 16 residues. The germline V and J ends were trimmed by 0 bases and 4 bases, with 10 bases remaining between them. The CDR3 sequence: CASSQDNVQGANVLTF. CDR3 bases: TGCGCCAGCAGCCAAGATAACGTCCAGGGGGCCAACGTCCTGACTTTC.

For this clone: Other DNA sequences from this sample encode an identical CDR3 as well. The V and J genes are TRBV15 and TRBJ2-7; tentative D call: TRBD2 (5 bases). Looked up from germline, CDR1 is LNHNV and CDR2 is YYDKDF (reference sequence). This CDR3 is 15 amino acids long. V lost 0 bases and J lost 0, with 9 bases in between. The chain's CDR3 is CATSRDRTSSYEQYF. The CDR3 nucleotides read TGTGCCACCAGCAGAGATCGAACTAGCTCCTACGAGCAGTACTTC.

The CDR3 protein is CASSLNKGSNQPQHF. The CDR3 region has the DNA TGTGCCAGCAGTTTAAACAAGGGGAGCAATCAGCCCCAGCATTTT. This chain joins TRBV27 and TRBJ1-5; maybe TRBD1 (5 bases). The CDR3 extends over 15 amino acids. The V end lost 2 bases, the J end lost 1 base, and 9 bases lay between the germline ends. In germline, CDR1 is MNHEY, CDR2 SMNVEV (reference sequence).

The rearrangement uses TRBV9 and TRBJ2-1, with 7 bases aligning to TRBD2. Germline V gene data show CDR1 as SGDLS and CDR2 as YYNGEE. V shed 4 bases, J shed 6 bases, and the junction held 7 bases outside the gene matches. The CDR3 runs to 14 residues. CDR3 DNA sequence: TGTGCCAGCAGCACGGGGGGACTCCCCAATGAGCAGTTCTTC. It translates to CASSTGGLPNEQFF.